This T cell receptor (beta chain) was observed in a study of blood T cell repertoires in COVID-19. Study background: Sites across the United States, Italy and Spain contributed samples from acute and convalescent COVID-19. T cells, B-cell-depleted T cells, or PBMCs provided the cDNA or gDNA that served as material.

Patients of the Seattle cohort, enrolled during active infection, were followed longitudinally. As handled by the study authors: Amplifying reference gene primers gave estimates of nucleated cell counts. The method was immunoSEQ multiplex PCR; TCRdb's version includes in-frame clones alone and lacks a portion of them. V, J and clone size are taken as reported in that table, and D and trimming were inferred from the DNA itself. The sample carries roughly 230,000 clones, almost 90% recorded once. This CDR3 region has 15 residues. Germline-derived CDR1 and CDR2 are GTSNPN and SVGIG (reference sequence). V was clipped by 0 bases and J by 3 bases; unmatched bases: 4.

Specimen: peripheral blood. This rearrangement joins TRBV30 to TRBJ1-4, with TRBD1 identical over 7 bases. The clonotype was recovered from an older woman with COVID-19, enrolled during active disease. CDR3 residues: CAWSVHTGANEKLFF. For the CDR3, the DNA is TGTGCCTGGAGTGTACACACAGGGGCTAATGAAAAACTGTTTTTT.